The table lists the clone carrying this TCR beta chain with a count of one. The antigen is unknown. V was trimmed by 6 bases and J by 0 bases, leaving 6 bases between them. The germline V gene has CDR1 LGHNT and CDR2 FRNRAP. The CDR3 is made up of 14 amino acids. These data are taken from a study of blood T cells in healthy people across ages. Using a J-beta primer mix together with a sample-barcoded 5' primer, a second PCR was run for roughly 7 to 12 cycles. Every cDNA molecule carried a tag from a template-switch adaptor bearing 12 random nucleotides. TCRdb reprocessed the 5' RACE reads via MiXCR and lists one record per CDR3 protein. In the table there are around 800,000 distinct CDR3 sequences, approximately 53% of which are singletons. Study-wide results and limits: Roughly linear declines in TCR beta diversity per million T cells occurred with age.

The chain has TRBV12-5 and TRBJ2-6; D uncertain. This sequence was found in a man of 80 years or more in good health. Specimen: blood. The CDR3 loop is CASGHSSGANVLTF. Written as DNA, the CDR3 is TGTGCTAGTGGCCATAGCTCTGGGGCCAACGTCCTGACTTTC.